This T cell receptor beta chain was observed in a study of tumor-infiltrating lymphocytes in primary liver carcinoma (dated by TCRdb to 2017 to 2019). In the study overall: Between November 2015 and March 2016, five patients in China with histopathologically diagnosed primary liver carcinoma had their tumors surgically resected. Across five regions of each liver tumor, along with adjacent normal tissue and blood, the study brought together TCRbeta repertoire sequencing, expression microarrays and whole-exome sequencing. A total of some 35 specimens from 5 patients underwent TCRbeta repertoire sequencing, comprising some 25 tumor regions, 5 adjacent noncancerous liver tissues and 5 peripheral blood samples. Of the five patients, three men and two women aged 30 to 69 years, four had hepatocellular carcinoma and one had combined HCC and intrahepatic cholangiocarcinoma. The tumors of the five patients were staged as T1-T3 N0M0, with maximum diameters ranging from roughly 4 to 11 cm. Repertoires from technical replicates were highly reproducible, with mean shared-clone rates around 0.89 and correlation coefficients above 0.95. Each sample produced about 3.5 to 7.5 million productive TCRbeta reads, and read depth showed no significant difference between tissue types. Results and caveats for the whole study, not just this receptor: Because only the TCR beta chain was sequenced and unpaired alpha chains were not captured, true repertoire diversity is likely underestimated. Repertoire overlap was higher between tumor regions (mean around 35%) than tumor-adjacent (approximately 17%) or tumor-blood (14%) pairs, consistent with antigen-driven expansion. The top 250 clones made up a significantly larger repertoire fraction in tumors than in blood (p = 0.039). Comparison of CD4+ and CD8+ T cell repertoires was precluded by the use of bulk unsorted samples. With just five or six patients in the study, the authors point out that the findings should be validated in a larger study.

The CDR3 spans 17 residues, from the cysteine through the phenylalanine. The only DNA kept is the CDR3, 51 bases in frame from the first base. Taken from the germline V gene, the CDR1 and CDR2 loops are SGHAT and FQNNGV. V and J are trimmed by 1 base and 3 bases, and the gene matches miss 6 bases of the junction. This clonotype was observed at least ten times. The specificity of this receptor is unknown. No qualities accompany the bases; no much larger clone lies one base away. TCRbeta-specific cDNA was reverse-transcribed from approximately 460 ng total RNA using a constant-region primer and ProtoScript II reverse transcriptase. TCRbeta libraries were built with three nested multiplex PCR rounds, a slightly modified ARM-PCR procedure. The first two PCR rounds used multiplex TRBV1-TRBV30 forward primers with a Cbeta reverse primer, each for roughly 10 cycles. A final 25-cycle PCR with Deep VentR polymerase added sample barcodes and Illumina adapters. Amplicons of 200-500 bp were gel-purified with a QIAquick gel extraction kit before sequencing. An Illumina HiSeq 2500 was used to sequence the TCRbeta amplicons with 250-bp paired-end reads. Concerning the study's data processing: Quality trimming of reads was performed with Trimmomatic v0.33, and paired reads were merged with FLASH v1.2.11 so that full CDR3 sequences could be recovered. V, D and J germline segments were assigned to the rearranged TCRbeta sequences by MiGEC v1.2.1b. Clonotype statistics and Shannon-Wiener diversity indices were computed with VDJtools v1.0.0. To reduce sampling bias, subsequent analyses other than the diversity analysis used only the 250 most abundant clonotypes in each sample. Starting from the raw public reads, TCRdb applied fastp trimming at Q25, assembled clones with MiXCR and retained in-frame beta chains. One record per CDR3 amino acid sequence lists the most common genes and DNA. The V and J calls were not made by the authors but by TCRdb's processing. The sample yields about 320,000 distinct CDR3 sequences; roughly two thirds were counted once. Approximately 9.4% of the sample comes from the top ten.

TRIzol reagent was used to extract blood RNA from unsorted whole blood, while the DNeasy Blood & Tissue kit provided the germline DNA. At the time of sampling, the patients were treatment-naive and had chronic HBV infection. About 3.6 milliliters of peripheral blood were collected into K2EDTA tubes before surgery. Source material: peripheral blood. The chain is made from TRBV11-2 and TRBJ2-2, with 9 bases in between that match TRBD2. The receptor was isolated from a man aged 40-49 years with primary liver carcinoma and hepatitis B virus infection. The CDR3 here reads CASSLVQEREDTGELFF. The sequenced DNA is TGTGCCAGCAGCTTAGTTCAGGAGCGGGAGGACACCGGGGAGCTGTTTTTT.